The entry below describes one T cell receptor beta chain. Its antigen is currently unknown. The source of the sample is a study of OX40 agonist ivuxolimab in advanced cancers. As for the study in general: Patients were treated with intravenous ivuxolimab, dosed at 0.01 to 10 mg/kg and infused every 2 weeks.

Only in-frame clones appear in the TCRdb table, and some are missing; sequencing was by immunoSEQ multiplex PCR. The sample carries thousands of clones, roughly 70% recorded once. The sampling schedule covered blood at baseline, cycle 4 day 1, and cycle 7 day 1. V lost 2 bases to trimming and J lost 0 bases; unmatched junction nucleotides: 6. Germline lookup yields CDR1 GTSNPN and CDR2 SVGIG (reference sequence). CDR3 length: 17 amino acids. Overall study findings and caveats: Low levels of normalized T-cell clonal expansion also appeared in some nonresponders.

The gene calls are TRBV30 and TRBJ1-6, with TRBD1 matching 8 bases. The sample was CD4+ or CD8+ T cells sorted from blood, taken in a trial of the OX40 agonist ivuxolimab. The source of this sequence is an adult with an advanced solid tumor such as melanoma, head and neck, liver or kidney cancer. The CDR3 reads CAWSTTTGVSYNSPLHF. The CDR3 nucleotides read TGTGCCTGGAGTACTACGACAGGGGTCTCCTATAATTCACCCCTCCACTTT.